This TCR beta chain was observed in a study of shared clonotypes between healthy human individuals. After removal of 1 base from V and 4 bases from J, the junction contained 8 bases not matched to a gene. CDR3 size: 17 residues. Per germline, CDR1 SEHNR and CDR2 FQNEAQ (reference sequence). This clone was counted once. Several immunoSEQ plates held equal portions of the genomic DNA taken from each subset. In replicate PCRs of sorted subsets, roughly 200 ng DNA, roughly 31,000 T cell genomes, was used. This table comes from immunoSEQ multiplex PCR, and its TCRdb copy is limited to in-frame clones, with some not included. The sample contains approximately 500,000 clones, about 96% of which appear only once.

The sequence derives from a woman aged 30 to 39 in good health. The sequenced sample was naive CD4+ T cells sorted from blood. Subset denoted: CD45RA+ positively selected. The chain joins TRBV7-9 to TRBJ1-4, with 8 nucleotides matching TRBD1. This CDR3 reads CASSLGGGTGLNEKLFF. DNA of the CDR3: TGTGCCAGCAGCTTAGGGGGAGGGACAGGCCTTAATGAAAAACTGTTTTTT. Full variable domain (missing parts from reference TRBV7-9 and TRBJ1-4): DTGVSQNPRHKITKRGQNVTFRCDPISEHNRLYWYRQTLGQGPEFLTYFQNEAQLEKSRLLSDRFSAERPKGSFSTLEIQRTEQGDSAMYLCASSLGGGTGLNEKLFFGSGTQLSVL.